This TCR beta chain was captured in a study of Ad26.COV2.S vaccination and SARS-CoV-2 variants. The V and J ends lost 7 bases and 0 bases respectively, with 7 bases between them. This CDR3 has 12 residues. CDR1 is MNHEY, CDR2 SVGAGI, per germline. Only in-frame clones appear in the TCRdb table, and some are missing; sequencing was by immunoSEQ multiplex PCR. The sample lists 350,000 to 500,000 clones; over 75% were seen once. Regarding treatment: around 19 received Ad26.COV2.S at low or high dose, single or two shots; about 5 received placebo; per-sample allocation not given. Day 63 following the first vaccine or placebo injection was when the samples were taken. SARS-CoV-2 spike from the Wuhan strain was encoded by the vaccine, an Ad26 vector.

This chain links TRBV6-5 with TRBJ2-7; no clear D gene. Sample: peripheral blood, taken in a trial of Ad26.COV2.S vaccine versus placebo. The clonotype was recovered from a person between 18 and 65 years old who received the Ad26.COV2.S COVID-19 vaccine or a placebo. The CDR3: CASIRSSYEQYF. The CDR3 region has the DNA TGTGCCAGCATCAGGAGCTCCTACGAGCAGTACTTC.